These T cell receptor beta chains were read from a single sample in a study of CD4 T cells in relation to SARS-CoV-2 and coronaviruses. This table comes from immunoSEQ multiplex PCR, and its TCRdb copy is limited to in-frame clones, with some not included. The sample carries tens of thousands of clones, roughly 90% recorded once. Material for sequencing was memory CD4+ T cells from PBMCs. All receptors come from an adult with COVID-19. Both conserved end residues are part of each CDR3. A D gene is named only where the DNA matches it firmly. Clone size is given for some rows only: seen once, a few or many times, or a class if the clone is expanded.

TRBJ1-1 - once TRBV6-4 TGTGCCAGCAGAGGGAAAACCTTTGCGGACACTGAAGCTTTCTTT CASRGKTFADTEAFF
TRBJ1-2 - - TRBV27 TGTGCCAGCAGTTTTTACTCGATTGGGGGGGGCGGCTACACCTTC CASSFYSIGGGGYTF
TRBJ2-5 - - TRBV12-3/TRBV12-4 TGTGCCAGCAGTTTGGGCAGGGAAGAGACCCAGTACTTC CASSLGREETQYF
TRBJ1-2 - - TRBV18 TGTGCCAGCTCCCCTAACCGGGGGGACTATGGCTACACCTTC CASSPNRGDYGYTF
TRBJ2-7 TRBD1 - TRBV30 TGTGCCTGGAGACAGGGGAAATACGAGCAGTACTTC CAWRQGKYEQYF
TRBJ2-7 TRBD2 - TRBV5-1 TGCGCCAGCAGCCGAGACCGAACTAGCGGGGGATTCTCCTACGAGCAGTACTTC CASSRDRTSGGFSYEQYF
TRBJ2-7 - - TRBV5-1 TGCGCCAGCAGCTCCACGTCAGAGCAGTACTTC CASSSTSEQYF
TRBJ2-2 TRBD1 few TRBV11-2 TGTGCCAGCAGCCTAGGCCAGGGACAGACCGGGGAGCTGTTTTTT CASSLGQGQTGELFF
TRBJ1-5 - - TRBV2 TGTGCCAGCAGTGACCGCACCAAAAATCAGCCCCAGCATTTT CASSDRTKNQPQHF
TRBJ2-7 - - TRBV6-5 TGTGCCACACTACGTGGGGGGTACGAGCAGTACTTC CATLRGGYEQYF
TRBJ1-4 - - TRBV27 TGTGCCAGCAGTTCCCACGGAATCGCAACTAATGAAAAACTGTTTTTT CASSSHGIATNEKLFF
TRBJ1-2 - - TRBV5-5 TGTGCCAGCAGGGGGGGTGGGGGAAATGGCTACACCTTC CASRGGGGNGYTF
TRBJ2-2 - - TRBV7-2 TGTGCCAGCAGCTTAGCGGTGTGGCAGGGTAACACCGGGGAGCTGTTTTTT CASSLAVWQGNTGELFF
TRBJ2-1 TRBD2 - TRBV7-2 TGTGCCAGCAGCTTCAGCGGGGGGGCCAACAATGAGCAGTTCTTC CASSFSGGANNEQFF
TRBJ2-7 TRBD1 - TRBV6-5 TGTGCCAGCGGACAGGTCGAAGGGGAGCAGTACTTC CASGQVEGEQYF
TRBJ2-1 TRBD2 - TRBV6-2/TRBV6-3 TGTGCCAGCAGTTACAACTCGGGGGGGCGGTCAACCTACAATGAGCAGTTCTTC CASSYNSGGRSTYNEQFF
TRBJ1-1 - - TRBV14 TGTGCCAGCAGCCAAGTCCTATCACCGGGAGTGTCTGAAGCTTTCTTT CASSQVLSPGVSEAFF
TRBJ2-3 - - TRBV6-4 TGTGCCAGCAGTGAGGCGCGAGACAATACGCAGTATTTT CASSEARDNTQYF
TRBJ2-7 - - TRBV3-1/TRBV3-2 TGTGCCAGCAGCCCGACCCCCGGTTCCACCTACGAGCAGTACTTC CASSPTPGSTYEQYF
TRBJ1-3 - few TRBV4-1 TGCGCCAGCAGCCAAGAACGTCAGACCTCTGGAAACACCATATATTTT CASSQERQTSGNTIYF
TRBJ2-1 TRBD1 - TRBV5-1 TGCGCCAGCAGCTTGGATCGTCGGGGACAGGGGACCCTAGCTTCCTACAATGAGCAGTTCTTC CASSLDRRGQGTLASYNEQFF
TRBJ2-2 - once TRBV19 TGTGCCAGTAGTATCGACCCTACCGGGGAGCTGTTTTTT CASSIDPTGELFF
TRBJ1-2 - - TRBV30 TGTGCCTGGAGTGTACTTCAGGGCCGCTATGGCTACACCTTC CAWSVLQGRYGYTF
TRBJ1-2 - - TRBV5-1 TGCGCCAGCAGCCAATCCGACAGGAGTATTTCTAACTATGGCTACACCTTC CASSQSDRSISNYGYTF